This T cell receptor beta chain was profiled in a study of blood T cell repertoires in COVID-19. Overall study: The United States, Italy and Spain provided the acute and convalescent COVID-19 samples.

The CDR3 consists of 15 residues. Germline CDR1 and CDR2: LGHDT and YNNKEL (reference sequence). Trimming took off 1 base at V and 1 base at J, with 7 bases between the two ends. Using immunoSEQ multiplex PCR, the repertoire was profiled, and TCRdb retains in-frame clones only, with some absent. The sample has tens of thousands of clones, roughly nine tenths seen once. The source of this sequence is an elderly man with active or convalescent COVID-19. The V gene is TRBV3-1 (or the pseudogene TRBV3-2), the J gene TRBJ2-2; D possibly corresponds to TRBD1 (5 bases). The sample consisted of peripheral blood. CDR3 sequence reads: CASSQVDRNTGELFF. CDR3 nucleotide sequence: TGTGCCAGCAGCCAAGTCGACAGGAACACCGGGGAGCTGTTTTTT.